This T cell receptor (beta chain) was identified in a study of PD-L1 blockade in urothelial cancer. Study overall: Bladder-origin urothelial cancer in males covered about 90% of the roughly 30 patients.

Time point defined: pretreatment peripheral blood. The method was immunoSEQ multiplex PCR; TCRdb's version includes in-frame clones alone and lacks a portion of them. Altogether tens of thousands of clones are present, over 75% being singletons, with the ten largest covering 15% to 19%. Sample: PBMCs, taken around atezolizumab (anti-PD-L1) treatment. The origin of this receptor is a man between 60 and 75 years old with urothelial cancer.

CDR3 nucleotides: TGTGCCAGCACCCTGGGGCGTGGACAGGGCTATGGCTACACCTTC. Translating gives CASTLGRGQGYGYTF. The chain recombines TRBV11-2 with TRBJ1-2; 8 bases line up with TRBD1. The CDR3 spans 15 residues. In germline, CDR1 is SGHAT, CDR2 FQNNGV. V lost 7 bases, J lost 4 bases, and 11 bases stayed unmatched. The full variable domain, its missing parts supplied by reference TRBV11-2 and TRBJ1-2, is EAGVAQSPRYKIIEKRQSVAFWCNPISGHATLYWYQQILGQGPKLLIQFQNNGVVDDSQLPKDRFSAERLKGVDSTLKIQPAKLEDSAVYLCASTLGRGQGYGYTFGSGTRLTVV.